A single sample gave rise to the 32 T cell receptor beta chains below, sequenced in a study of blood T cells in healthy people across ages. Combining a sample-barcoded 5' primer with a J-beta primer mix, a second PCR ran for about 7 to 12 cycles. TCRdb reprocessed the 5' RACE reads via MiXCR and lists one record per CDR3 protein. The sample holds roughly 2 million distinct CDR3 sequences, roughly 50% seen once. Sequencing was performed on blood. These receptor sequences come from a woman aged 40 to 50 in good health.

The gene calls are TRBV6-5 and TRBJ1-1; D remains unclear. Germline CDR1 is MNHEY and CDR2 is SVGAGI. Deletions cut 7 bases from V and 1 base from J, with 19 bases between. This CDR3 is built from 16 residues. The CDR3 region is CASTMSLPAGNTEAFF. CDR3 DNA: TGTGCCAGCACCATGTCTCTTCCGGCGGGGAACACTGAAGCTTTCTTT.

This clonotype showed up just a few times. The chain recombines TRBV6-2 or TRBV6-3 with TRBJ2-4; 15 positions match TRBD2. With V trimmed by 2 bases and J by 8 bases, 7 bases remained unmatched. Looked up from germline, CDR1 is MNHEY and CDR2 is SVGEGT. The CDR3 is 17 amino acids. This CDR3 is CASSYHRTSGGADIQYF. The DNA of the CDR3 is TGTGCCAGCAGTTACCACAGGACTAGCGGGGGGGCGGACATTCAGTACTTC.

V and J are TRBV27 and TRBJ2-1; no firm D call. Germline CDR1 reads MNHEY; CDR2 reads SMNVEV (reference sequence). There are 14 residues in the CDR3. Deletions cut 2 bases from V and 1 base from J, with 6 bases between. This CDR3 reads CASSLLLSYNEQFF. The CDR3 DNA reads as TGTGCCAGCAGTTTACTTCTATCCTACAATGAGCAGTTCTTC.

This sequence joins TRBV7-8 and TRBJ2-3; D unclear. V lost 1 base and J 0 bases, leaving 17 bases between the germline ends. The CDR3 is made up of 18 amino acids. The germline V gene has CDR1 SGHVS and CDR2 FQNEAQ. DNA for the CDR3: TGTGCCAGCAGCTTAGTTGGTCTCACCGACGCTAGCACAGATACGCAGTATTTT. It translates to CASSLVGLTDASTDTQYF.

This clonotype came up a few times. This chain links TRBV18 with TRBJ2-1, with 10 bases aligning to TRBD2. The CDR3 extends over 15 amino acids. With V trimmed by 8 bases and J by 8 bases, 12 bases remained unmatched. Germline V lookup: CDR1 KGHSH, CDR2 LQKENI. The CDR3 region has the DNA TGTGCCAGCAGCTCTTCTAGCGGGGGCTTTGATGAGCAGTTCTTC. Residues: CASSSSSGGFDEQFF.

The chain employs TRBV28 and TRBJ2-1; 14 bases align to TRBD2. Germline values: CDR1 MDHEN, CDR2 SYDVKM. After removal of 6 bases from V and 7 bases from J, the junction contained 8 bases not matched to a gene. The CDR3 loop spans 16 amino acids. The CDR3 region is CASSRTGTSGGNEQFF. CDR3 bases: TGTGCCAGCAGCCGTACCGGGACTAGCGGGGGAAATGAGCAGTTCTTC.

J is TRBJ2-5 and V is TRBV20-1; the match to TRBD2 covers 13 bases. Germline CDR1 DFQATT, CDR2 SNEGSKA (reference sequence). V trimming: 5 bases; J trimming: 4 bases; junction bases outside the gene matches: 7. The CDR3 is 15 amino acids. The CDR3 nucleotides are TGCAGTGCTCATAAACTAGCGGGGGGGCCAGAGACCCAGTACTTC. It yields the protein CSAHKLAGGPETQYF.

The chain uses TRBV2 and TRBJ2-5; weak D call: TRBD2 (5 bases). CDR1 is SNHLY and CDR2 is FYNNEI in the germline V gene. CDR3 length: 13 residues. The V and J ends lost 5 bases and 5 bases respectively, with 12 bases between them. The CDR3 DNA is TGTGCCAGCAGTATATCTAGCCGGGAGACCCAGTACTTC. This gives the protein CASSISSRETQYF.

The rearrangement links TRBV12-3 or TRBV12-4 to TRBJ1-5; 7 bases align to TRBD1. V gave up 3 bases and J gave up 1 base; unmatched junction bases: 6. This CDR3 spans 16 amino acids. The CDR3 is CASSLPRQGSNQPQHF. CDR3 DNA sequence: TGTGCCAGCAGTTTGCCCAGACAGGGCAGCAATCAGCCCCAGCATTTT.

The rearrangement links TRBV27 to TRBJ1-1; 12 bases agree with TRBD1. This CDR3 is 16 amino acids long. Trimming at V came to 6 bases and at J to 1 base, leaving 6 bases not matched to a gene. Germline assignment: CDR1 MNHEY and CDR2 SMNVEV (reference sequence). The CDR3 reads CASRATGQGANTEAFF. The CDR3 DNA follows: TGTGCCAGCAGGGCCACGGGACAGGGGGCGAACACTGAAGCTTTCTTT.

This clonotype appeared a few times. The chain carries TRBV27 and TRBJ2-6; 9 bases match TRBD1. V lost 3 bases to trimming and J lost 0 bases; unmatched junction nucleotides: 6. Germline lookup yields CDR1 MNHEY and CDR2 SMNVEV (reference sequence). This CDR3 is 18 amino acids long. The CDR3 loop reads CASSLTGGLSSGANVLTF. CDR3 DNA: TGTGCCAGCAGTTTGACAGGGGGATTAAGCTCTGGGGCCAACGTCCTGACTTTC.

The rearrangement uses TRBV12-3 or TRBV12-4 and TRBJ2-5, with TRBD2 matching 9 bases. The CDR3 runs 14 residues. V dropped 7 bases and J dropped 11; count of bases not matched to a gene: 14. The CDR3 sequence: CASNVRGGCNEQYF. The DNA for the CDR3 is TGTGCCAGCAACGTGCGGGGGGGTTGCAATGAGCAGTACTTC.

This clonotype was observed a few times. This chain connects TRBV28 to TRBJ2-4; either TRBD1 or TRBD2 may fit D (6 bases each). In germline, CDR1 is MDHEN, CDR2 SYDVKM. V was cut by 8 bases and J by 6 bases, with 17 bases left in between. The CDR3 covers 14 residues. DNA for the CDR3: TGTGCCAGCCGCGAATGGGGGGCAAGAAACATTCAGTACTTC. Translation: CASREWGARNIQYF.

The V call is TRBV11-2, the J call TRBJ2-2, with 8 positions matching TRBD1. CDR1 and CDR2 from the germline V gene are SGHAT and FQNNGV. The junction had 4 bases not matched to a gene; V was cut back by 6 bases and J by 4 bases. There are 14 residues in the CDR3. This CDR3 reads CASRSGQATGELFF. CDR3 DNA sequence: TGTGCCAGCAGGTCGGGACAGGCCACCGGGGAGCTGTTTTTT.

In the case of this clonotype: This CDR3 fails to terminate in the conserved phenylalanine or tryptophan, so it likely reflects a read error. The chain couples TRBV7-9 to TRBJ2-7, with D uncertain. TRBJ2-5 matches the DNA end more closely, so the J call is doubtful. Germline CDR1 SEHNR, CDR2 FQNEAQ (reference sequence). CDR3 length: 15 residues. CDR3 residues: CASSLLSGVGETQYL. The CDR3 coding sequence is TGTGCCAGCAGCCTTCTCTCTGGGGTGGGAGAGACCCAGTACTTA.

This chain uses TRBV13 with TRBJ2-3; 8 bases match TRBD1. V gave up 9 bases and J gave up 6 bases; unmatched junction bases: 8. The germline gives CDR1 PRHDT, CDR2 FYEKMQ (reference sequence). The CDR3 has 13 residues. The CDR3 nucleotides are TGTGCCAGTAATAACAGGGGGAGGGATACGCAGTATTTT. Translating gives CASNNRGRDTQYF.

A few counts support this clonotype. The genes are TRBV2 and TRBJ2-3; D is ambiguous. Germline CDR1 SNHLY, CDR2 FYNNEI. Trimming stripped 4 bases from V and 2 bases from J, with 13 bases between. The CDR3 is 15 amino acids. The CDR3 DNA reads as TGTGCCAGCAGTGGTAGAGGAACAGCCACAGATACGCAGTATTTT. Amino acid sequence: CASSGRGTATDTQYF.

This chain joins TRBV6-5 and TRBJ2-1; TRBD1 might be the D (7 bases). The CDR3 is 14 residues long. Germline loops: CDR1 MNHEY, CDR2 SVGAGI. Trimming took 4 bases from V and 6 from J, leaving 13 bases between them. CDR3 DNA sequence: TGTGCCAGCAGTTCCCGCAGGGGGGCCAATGAGCAGTTCTTC. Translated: CASSSRRGANEQFF.

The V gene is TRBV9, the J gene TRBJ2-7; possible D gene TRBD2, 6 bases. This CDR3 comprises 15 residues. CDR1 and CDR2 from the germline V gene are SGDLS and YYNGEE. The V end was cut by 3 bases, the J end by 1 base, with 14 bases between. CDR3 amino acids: CASSERDFPSYEQYF. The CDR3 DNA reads TGTGCCAGCAGCGAACGGGACTTCCCTTCCTACGAGCAGTACTTC.

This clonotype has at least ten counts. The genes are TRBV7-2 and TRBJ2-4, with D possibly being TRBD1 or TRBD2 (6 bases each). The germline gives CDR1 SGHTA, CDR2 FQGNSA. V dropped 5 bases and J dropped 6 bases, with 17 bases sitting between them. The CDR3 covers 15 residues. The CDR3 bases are TGTGCCAGCAGCCCTTTAAGGGGGGCGGGAAACATTCAGTACTTC. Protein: CASSPLRGAGNIQYF.

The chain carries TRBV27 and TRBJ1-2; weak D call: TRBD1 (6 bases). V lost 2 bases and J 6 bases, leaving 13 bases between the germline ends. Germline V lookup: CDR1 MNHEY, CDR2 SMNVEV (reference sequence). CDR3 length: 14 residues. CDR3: CASSLTGQRNGYTF. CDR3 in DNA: TGTGCCAGCAGTTTAACTGGACAGAGAAATGGCTACACCTTC.

The CDR3, as DNA: TGCGCCAGCAGCACCCCGCCTTTTACTAGAGCTACGCAGTATTTT. Protein product: CASSTPPFTRATQYF. V usage is TRBV5-1 and J usage is TRBJ2-3; D possibly corresponds to TRBD2 (5 bases). CDR1 is SGHRS, CDR2 YFSETQ, per germline. The V end was cut by 4 bases, the J end by 8 bases, with 20 bases between. The CDR3 runs 15 residues.

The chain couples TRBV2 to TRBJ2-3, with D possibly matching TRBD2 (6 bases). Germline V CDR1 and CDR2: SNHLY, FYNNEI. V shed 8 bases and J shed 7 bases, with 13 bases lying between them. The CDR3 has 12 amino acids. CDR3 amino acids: CASGSRGNTQYF. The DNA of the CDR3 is TGTGCCAGCGGGAGCCGGGGGAATACGCAGTATTTT.

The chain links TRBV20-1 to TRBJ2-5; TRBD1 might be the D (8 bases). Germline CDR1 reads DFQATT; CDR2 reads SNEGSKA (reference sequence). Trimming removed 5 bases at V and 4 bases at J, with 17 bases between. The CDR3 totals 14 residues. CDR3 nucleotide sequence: TGCAGTGCTGGAAGGACAGGGAGGGGAGAGACCCAGTACTTC. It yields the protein CSAGRTGRGETQYF.

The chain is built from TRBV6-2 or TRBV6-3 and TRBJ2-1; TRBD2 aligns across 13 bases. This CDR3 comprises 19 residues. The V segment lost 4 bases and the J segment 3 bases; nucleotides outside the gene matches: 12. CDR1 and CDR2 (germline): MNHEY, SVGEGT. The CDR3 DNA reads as TGTGCCAGCAGTTCCCACGGACTAGCGGGGGCGATCAACTACAATGAGCAGTTCTTC. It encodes CASSSHGLAGAINYNEQFF.

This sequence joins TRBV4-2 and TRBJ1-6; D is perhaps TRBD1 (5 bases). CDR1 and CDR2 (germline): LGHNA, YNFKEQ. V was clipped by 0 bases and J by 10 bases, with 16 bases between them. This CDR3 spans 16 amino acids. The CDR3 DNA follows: TGTGCCAGCAGCCAAGATCTCCCCGGGGGGAAGTCACCCCTCCACTTT. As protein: CASSQDLPGGKSPLHF.

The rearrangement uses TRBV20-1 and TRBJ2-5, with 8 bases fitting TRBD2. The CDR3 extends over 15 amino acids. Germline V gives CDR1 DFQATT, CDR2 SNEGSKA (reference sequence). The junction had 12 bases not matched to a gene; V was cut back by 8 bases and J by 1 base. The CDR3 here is CSRSLPSGPQETQYF. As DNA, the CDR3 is TGCAGTCGAAGCCTACCTAGCGGGCCCCAAGAGACCCAGTACTTC.

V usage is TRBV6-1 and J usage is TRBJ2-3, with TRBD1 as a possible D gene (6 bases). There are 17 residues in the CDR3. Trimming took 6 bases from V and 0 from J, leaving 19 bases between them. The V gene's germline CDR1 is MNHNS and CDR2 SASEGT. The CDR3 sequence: CASSPPGTPSSTDTQYF. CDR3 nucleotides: TGTGCCAGCAGCCCGCCAGGGACACCATCTAGCACAGATACGCAGTATTTT.

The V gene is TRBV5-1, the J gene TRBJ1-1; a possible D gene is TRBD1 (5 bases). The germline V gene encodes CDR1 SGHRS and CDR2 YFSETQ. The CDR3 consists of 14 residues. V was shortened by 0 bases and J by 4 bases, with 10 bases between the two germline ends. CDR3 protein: CASSLAPTATEAFF. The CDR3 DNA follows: TGCGCCAGCAGCTTGGCCCCGACAGCCACTGAAGCTTTCTTT.

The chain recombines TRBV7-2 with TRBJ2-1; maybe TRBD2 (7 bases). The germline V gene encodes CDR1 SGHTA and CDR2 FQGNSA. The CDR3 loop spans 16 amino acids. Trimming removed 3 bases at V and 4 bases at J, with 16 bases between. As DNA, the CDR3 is TGTGCCAGCAGCTTCCTTGGGGGGGGCACGTACAATGAGCAGTTCTTC. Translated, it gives CASSFLGGGTYNEQFF.

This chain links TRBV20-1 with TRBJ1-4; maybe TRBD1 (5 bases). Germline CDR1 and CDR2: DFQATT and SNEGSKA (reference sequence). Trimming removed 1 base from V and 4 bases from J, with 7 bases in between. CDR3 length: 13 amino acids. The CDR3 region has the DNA TGCAGTGCTAGAGGGGGGGATAATGAAAAACTGTTTTTT. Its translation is CSARGGDNEKLFF.

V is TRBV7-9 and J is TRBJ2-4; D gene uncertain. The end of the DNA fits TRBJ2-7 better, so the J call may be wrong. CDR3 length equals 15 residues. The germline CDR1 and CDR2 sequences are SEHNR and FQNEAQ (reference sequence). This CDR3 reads CASSEHPARAYEQYF. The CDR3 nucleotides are TGTGCCAGCAGTGAACACCCGGCCAGAGCCTACGAGCAGTACTTC.